The rows below give T cell receptor beta chains drawn from one sample of a study of Ad26.COV2.S vaccination and SARS-CoV-2 variants. TCRdb's table, derived via immunoSEQ multiplex PCR, lists solely in-frame clones and lacks some. The top ten hold roughly an eighth of the sample, which has approximately 450,000 clones, more than 80% seen once. The sequences come from peripheral blood, collected in a trial of Ad26.COV2.S vaccine versus placebo. All receptors come from a person between 18 and 65 years old who received the Ad26.COV2.S COVID-19 vaccine or a placebo. CDR3s include the opening cysteine and the closing phenylalanine or tryptophan. A D gene is named only where the DNA matches it firmly. Size is omitted from some rows. Given values are once, few, many or a class for expanded clones.

TRBJ1-1 TRBV7-6 . . TGTGCCAGCAGCTCCCGGAATTGGGGGACTGAAGCTTTCTTT CASSSRNWGTEAFF
TRBJ2-2 TRBV7-3 . . TGTGCCAGCAGACAGGGAAACACCGGGGAGCTGTTTTTT CASRQGNTGELFF
TRBJ2-2 TRBV2 TRBD1 . TGTGCCAGCAGTGCCCCAGGGGGCAAGGGGGAGCTGTTTTTT CASSAPGGKGELFF
TRBJ2-1 TRBV30 . . TGTGCCTGGAGGGGAAGCTCCTACAATGAGCAGTTCTTC CAWRGSSYNEQFF
TRBJ2-1 TRBV10-3 . . TGTGCCAGCGGCCGGGCACACGAAGAGAATGAGCAGTTCTTC CASGRAHEENEQFF
TRBJ1-5 TRBV20-1 . few TGCAGTGCTAGTATCAGCAATCAGCCCCAGCATTTT CSASISNQPQHF
TRBJ2-1 TRBV19 TRBD1 . TGTGCCAGTAGCAGGGACAGGGATTTCCATGAGCAGTTCTTC CASSRDRDFHEQFF
TRBJ1-2 TRBV11-2 . . TGTGCCAGCAGCTTATCCGGGAGCTCAACTGGGGATGGCTACACCTTC CASSLSGSSTGDGYTF
TRBJ1-5 TRBV12-5 . . TGTGCTAGTGGTGCTCGGCAGCCCCAGCATTTT CASGARQPQHF
TRBJ2-7 TRBV18 . once TGTGCCAGCTCAGGAGATTTATACGAGCAGTACTTC CASSGDLYEQYF
TRBJ2-7 TRBV30 . . TGTGCCTGGAGCTTCGCACTAGTAAGTTACGAGCAGTACTTC CAWSFALVSYEQYF
TRBJ2-6 TRBV9 . . TGTGCCAGCAGCGAACTAGCTGGGGCCAACGTCCTGACTTTC CASSELAGANVLTF
TRBJ1-2 TRBV5-4 TRBD1 . TGTGCCAGCAGCTTCGGACAGGAATATGGCTACACCTTC CASSFGQEYGYTF
TRBJ1-6 TRBV6-1 . . TGTGCCAGCAGTGAAGCTAAAACGAGCTATAATTCACCCCTCCACTTT CASSEAKTSYNSPLHF
TRBJ2-7 TRBV6-5 TRBD2 . TGTGCCAGCAGTTACCAGCGGGATGGTTACGAGCAGTACTTC CASSYQRDGYEQYF
TRBJ2-3 TRBV7-2 . . TGTGCCAGCAGCTTAATTACCGGGAGCACAGATACGCAGTATTTT CASSLITGSTDTQYF
TRBJ2-5 TRBV5-4 . . TGTGCCAGCAGCTCAAGGACAGGAGGGGAGACCCAGTACTTC CASSSRTGGETQYF
TRBJ2-7 TRBV9 TRBD2 . TGTGCCAGCAGCGTCGGGACTAGCGGGAGGAGATACGAGCAGTACTTC CASSVGTSGRRYEQYF